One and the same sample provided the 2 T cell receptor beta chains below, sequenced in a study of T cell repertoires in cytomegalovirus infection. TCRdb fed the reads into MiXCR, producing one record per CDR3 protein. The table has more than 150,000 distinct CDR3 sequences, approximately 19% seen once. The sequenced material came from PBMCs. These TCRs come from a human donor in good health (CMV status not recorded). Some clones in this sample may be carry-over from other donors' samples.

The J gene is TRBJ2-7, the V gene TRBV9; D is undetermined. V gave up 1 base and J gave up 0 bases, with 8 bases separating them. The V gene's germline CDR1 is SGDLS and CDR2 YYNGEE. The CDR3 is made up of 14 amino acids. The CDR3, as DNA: TGTGCCAGCAGCGTAAGTAGTTTCTCCTACGAGCAGTACTTC. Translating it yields CASSVSSFSYEQYF.

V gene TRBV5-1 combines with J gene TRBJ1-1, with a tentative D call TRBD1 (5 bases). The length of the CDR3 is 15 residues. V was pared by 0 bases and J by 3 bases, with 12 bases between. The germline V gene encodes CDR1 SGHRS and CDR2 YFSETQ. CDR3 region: CASSLAAGIDTEAFF. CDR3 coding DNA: TGCGCCAGCAGCTTGGCCGCAGGGATTGACACTGAAGCTTTCTTT. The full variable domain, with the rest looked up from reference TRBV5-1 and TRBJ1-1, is KAGVTQTPRYLIKTRGQQVTLSCSPISGHRSVSWYQQTPGQGLQFLFEYFSETQRNKGNFPGRFSGRQFSNSRSEMNVSTLELGDSALYLCASSLAAGIDTEAFFGQGTRLTVV.